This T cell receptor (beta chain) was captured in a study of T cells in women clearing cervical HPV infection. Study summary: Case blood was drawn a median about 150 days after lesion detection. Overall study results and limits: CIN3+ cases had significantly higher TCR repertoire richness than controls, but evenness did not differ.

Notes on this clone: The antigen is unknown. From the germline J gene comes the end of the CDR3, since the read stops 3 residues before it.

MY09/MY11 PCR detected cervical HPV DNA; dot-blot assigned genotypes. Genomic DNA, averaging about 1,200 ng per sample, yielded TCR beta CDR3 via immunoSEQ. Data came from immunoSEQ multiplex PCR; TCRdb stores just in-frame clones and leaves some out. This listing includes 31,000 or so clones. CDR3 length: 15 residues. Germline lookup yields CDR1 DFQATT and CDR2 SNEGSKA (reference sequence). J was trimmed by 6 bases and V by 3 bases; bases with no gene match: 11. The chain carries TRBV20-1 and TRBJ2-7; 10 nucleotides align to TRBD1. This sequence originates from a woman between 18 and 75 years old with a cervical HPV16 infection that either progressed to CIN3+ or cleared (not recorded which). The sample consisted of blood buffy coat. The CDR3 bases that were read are TGCAGTGCTAGTAAACCAGTCGGGACAGGGGTCGAG. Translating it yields CSASKPVGTGVE. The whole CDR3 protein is CSASKPVGTGVEQYF.